The following is a TCR beta chain sequence with its context. No antigen is known for it. The sample comes from a study of T cell repertoires in cytomegalovirus infection. Whole-study results and caveats: Within the response measured ex vivo, HLA-C-restricted CMV-specific TCR beta clonotypes were dominant. Identification of carriers of CMV plus the relevant HLA was performed using cumulative public TCR beta family frequency.

V lost 6 bases and J 1 base, leaving 9 bases between the germline ends. In germline, CDR1 is MDHEN, CDR2 SYDVKM. The length of the CDR3 is 14 residues. Using its own MiXCR run on the reads, TCRdb lists one record per CDR3 protein. This table holds tens of thousands of distinct CDR3 sequences, about a fifth found once. The chain couples TRBV28 to TRBJ2-2; possible D gene TRBD2, 5 bases. The starting material was CD8+ T cells from cultured PBMCs, obtained from culture after CMV antigen stimulation. This clonotype was sampled from a human donor in good health (CMV status not recorded). Some clones in this sample may be carry-over from other donors' samples. The CDR3 loop reads CASSHGVNTGELFF. The CDR3 coding sequence is TGTGCCAGCAGCCACGGGGTGAACACCGGGGAGCTGTTTTTT.